The 28 T cell receptor beta chains presented below share a single source sample, sequenced in a study of T cell changes during pregnancy in multiple sclerosis. TCRdb keeps only in-frame clones here, not all; method: immunoSEQ multiplex PCR. The table includes 100,000 or so clones, over 85% detected once. Specimen: peripheral blood, collected after pregnancy. Receptors were obtained from a female donor in good health, enrolled as a control in a pregnancy study.

CDR3 sequence reads: CASSLLMRQGGEQYF. The CDR3, as DNA: TGTGCCAGCAGCCTACTGATGAGACAGGGTGGCGAGCAGTACTTC. The gene calls are TRBV5-6 and TRBJ2-7, with 7 positions matching TRBD1. The J segment lost 6 bases and the V segment lost 4 bases, leaving 13 bases of the junction unmatched. CDR1 is SGHDT and CDR2 is YYEEEE in the germline V gene. The CDR3 loop spans 15 amino acids.

The chain is built from TRBV5-4 and TRBJ2-7; 8 bases line up with TRBD2. V lost 5 bases, J lost 5 bases, and 12 bases stayed unmatched. Germline V gene data show CDR1 as SGHNT and CDR2 as YYREEE (reference sequence). CDR3 size: 15 residues. The CDR3 loop is CASSPTLAVGDEQYF. The CDR3 bases are TGTGCCAGCAGTCCTACACTAGCGGTTGGAGACGAGCAGTACTTC.

The gene calls are TRBV4-1 and TRBJ2-7; possible D gene TRBD2, 5 bases. CDR1 is MGHRA and CDR2 is YSYEKL in the germline V gene. With 1 base removed from V and 1 base from J, the gap between germline ends came to 17 bases. CDR3 size: 17 residues. This chain's CDR3 is CASSQASIGGRSYEQYF. CDR3 nucleotides: TGCGCCAGCAGCCAAGCATCCATTGGCGGGCGGTCCTACGAGCAGTACTTC.

V usage is TRBV7-9 and J usage is TRBJ2-4; D possibly corresponds to TRBD2 (6 bases). The CDR3 totals 14 residues. The germline CDR1 and CDR2 sequences are SEHNR and FQNEAQ (reference sequence). Trimming cost V 5 bases and J 2 bases, with 10 bases left between them. CDR3 amino acids: CASSVGGSKNIQYF. The CDR3 bases are TGTGCCAGCAGCGTCGGAGGGTCCAAAAACATTCAGTACTTC. Based on the CDR3 plus reference TRBV7-9 and TRBJ2-4, the full variable domain is DTGVSQNPRHKITKRGQNVTFRCDPISEHNRLYWYRQTLGQGPEFLTYFQNEAQLEKSRLLSDRFSAERPKGSFSTLEIQRTEQGDSAMYLCASSVGGSKNIQYFGAGTRLSVL.

The chain recombines TRBV7-8 with TRBJ2-7; no firm D call. The CDR3 consists of 13 residues. Germline V CDR1 and CDR2: SGHVS, FQNEAQ. V dropped 3 bases and J dropped 2 bases, with 8 bases sitting between them. The CDR3 is CASSFGYTYEQYF. In DNA form, the CDR3 reads TGTGCCAGCAGCTTTGGTTACACCTACGAGCAGTACTTC.

This clone has just a few counts. This CDR3 reads CSVEDRGGGTEAFF. CDR3 nucleotides: TGCAGCGTTGAGGACAGGGGGGGTGGCACTGAAGCTTTCTTT. The chain links TRBV29-1 to TRBJ1-1; 10 bases match TRBD1. The CDR3 contains 14 residues. CDR1 SQVTM and CDR2 ANQGSEA come from the germline V gene. The trim removed 3 bases at V and 4 bases at J, leaving 5 bases unmatched.

The rearrangement links TRBV6-1 to TRBJ1-1; a weak D match, TRBD1 (5 bases). This CDR3 spans 14 amino acids. V was shortened by 7 bases and J by 0 bases, with 12 bases between the two germline ends. Germline V lookup: CDR1 MNHNS, CDR2 SASEGT. The CDR3 nucleotides read TGTGCCAGCACGACAGATACACTGAACACTGAAGCTTTCTTT. Translating gives CASTTDTLNTEAFF.

The rearrangement joins TRBV29-1 to TRBJ2-2, with 14 bases identical to TRBD2. Germline values: CDR1 SQVTM, CDR2 ANQGSEA. J gave up 5 bases and V 6 bases, and 8 bases lay outside the gene matches. The CDR3 has 16 amino acids. In DNA form, the CDR3 reads TGCAGCGTCGAGACTAGCGGGAGGGCCGGTACCGGGGAGCTGTTTTTT. It specifies CSVETSGRAGTGELFF.

This rearrangement joins TRBV10-1 to TRBJ2-7; 8 bases are shared with TRBD1. CDR1 WNHNN and CDR2 SYGVQD come from the germline V gene (reference sequence). CDR3 length equals 16 residues. Losses at the gene ends were 11 bases for V and 2 bases for J; bases not matched to a gene: 17. The CDR3 nucleotides are TGCGCCGGACCCCGGGACAGGAGATTAGCACCCTACGAGCAGTACTTC. This gives the protein CAGPRDRRLAPYEQYF.

The chain links TRBV4-1 to TRBJ2-1; D not certain. The germline CDR1 and CDR2 sequences are MGHRA and YSYEKL. There are 14 residues in the CDR3. The V and J ends lost 1 base and 9 bases respectively, with 13 bases between them. This CDR3 reads CASSQGLFGREQFF. CDR3 sequence (DNA): TGCGCCAGCAGCCAAGGTCTCTTTGGGCGTGAGCAGTTCTTC.

Of note for this clone: The junction differs from germline at one of its ends, possibly a read error. This chain links TRBV28 with TRBJ2-7; the match to TRBD2 covers 8 bases. Germline CDR1 is MDHEN and CDR2 is SYDVKM. The CDR3 loop spans 13 amino acids. CDR3 loop: CASSRGGEGTLSF. The CDR3 region has the DNA TGTGCCAGCAGCCGGGGGGGCGAGGGGACCTTAAGCTTC.

The chain is built from TRBV9 and TRBJ2-3; 8 bases agree with TRBD2. The J segment lost 2 bases and the V segment lost 4 bases, leaving 3 bases of the junction unmatched. Per germline, CDR1 SGDLS and CDR2 YYNGEE. The CDR3 contains 14 residues. In DNA, the CDR3 is TGTGCCAGCAGCATTAGCGGGACCACAGATACGCAGTATTTT. Amino acids: CASSISGTTDTQYF.

V and J are TRBV29-1 and TRBJ2-3, with 8 positions matching TRBD1. Germline values: CDR1 SQVTM, CDR2 ANQGSEA. Germline trimming cut 6 bases from V and 5 bases from J; bases unmatched to any gene: 7. The CDR3 length is 13 residues. The CDR3: CSVNDRGQDTQYF. Here the CDR3 DNA reads TGCAGCGTGAACGACAGGGGACAAGATACGCAGTATTTT.

The gene calls are TRBV6-1 and TRBJ1-5; tentative D call: TRBD1 (5 bases). Germline CDR1 and CDR2: MNHNS and SASEGT. The length of the CDR3 is 13 residues. V lost 11 bases, J lost 5 bases, and 16 bases lay in between. The CDR3 loop is CASQQGSYQPQHF. As DNA, the CDR3 is TGTGCCTCCCAGCAGGGTTCTTATCAGCCCCAGCATTTT.

The chain combines TRBV29-1 with TRBJ2-3; 11 bases match TRBD1. After removal of 4 bases from V and 6 bases from J, the junction contained 6 bases not matched to a gene. Germline V gives CDR1 SQVTM, CDR2 ANQGSEA. The CDR3 loop spans 14 amino acids. DNA for the CDR3: TGCAGCGTTGTAGGACAGGGGGCTTCGGATACGCAGTATTTT. Its protein is CSVVGQGASDTQYF.

This chain links TRBV2 with TRBJ1-2; maybe TRBD1 (6 bases). V was pared by 2 bases and J by 1 base, with 29 bases between. The V gene's germline CDR1 is SNHLY and CDR2 FYNNEI. This CDR3 region has 21 residues. CDR3 protein: CASSEFRGLATRSTNNYGYTF. CDR3 DNA: TGTGCCAGCAGTGAATTCAGGGGTTTGGCCACACGATCAACGAATAACTATGGCTACACCTTC.

The chain employs TRBV2 and TRBJ1-5, with unresolved D. Trimming took 2 bases from V and 2 from J, leaving 7 bases between them. The CDR3 has 14 residues. Germline V gene lookup returns CDR1 SNHLY and CDR2 FYNNEI. The CDR3 bases are TGTGCCAGCAGTGAAACAAACGGCAATCAGCCCCAGCATTTT. Translated, it gives CASSETNGNQPQHF.

The chain has TRBV5-1 and TRBJ2-6; 8 positions match TRBD1. Germline CDR1 reads SGHRS; CDR2 reads YFSETQ. V was pared by 0 bases and J by 3 bases, with 8 bases of the junction left unmatched. This CDR3 is 18 amino acids long. For the CDR3, the DNA is TGCGCCAGCAGCTTGGAGCCAGGGGGCGCGAGTGGGGCCAACGTCCTGACTTTC. It translates to CASSLEPGGASGANVLTF.

J is TRBJ1-1 and V is TRBV5-5, with 7 bases lining up with TRBD1. This CDR3 contains 16 residues. V lost 0 bases to trimming and J lost 5 bases; unmatched junction nucleotides: 10. CDR1 is SGHKS and CDR2 is YYEKEE in the germline V gene (reference sequence). The CDR3 bases are TGTGCCAGCAGCTTGGCGGGTAGACAGGGTGCTACTGAAGCTTTCTTT. It encodes CASSLAGRQGATEAFF.

A single count supports this clone. The J gene is TRBJ2-1, the V gene TRBV2, with 12 bases aligning to TRBD2. The CDR3 is 16 residues long. The junction had 14 bases not matched to a gene; V was cut back by 8 bases and J by 9 bases. In germline, CDR1 is SNHLY, CDR2 FYNNEI. DNA for the CDR3: TGTGCCAGCCTCCGGGGTGGACTAGCGGGATCCACTGAGCAGTTCTTC. It encodes CASLRGGLAGSTEQFF.

The V call is TRBV5-1, the J call TRBJ2-3; perhaps TRBD2 as D (5 bases). This CDR3 spans 15 amino acids. V was cut by 0 bases and J by 3 bases, with 11 bases left in between. CDR1 and CDR2 from the germline V gene are SGHRS and YFSETQ. CDR3 sequence (DNA): TGCGCCAGCAGCTTGGCTGCTCGGAGGACAGATACGCAGTATTTT. Translating it yields CASSLAARRTDTQYF.

V gene TRBV28 combines with J gene TRBJ2-7; D is perhaps TRBD1 (6 bases). V was shortened by 3 bases and J by 4 bases, with 10 bases between the two germline ends. This CDR3 has 13 residues. CDR1 and CDR2 from the germline V gene are MDHEN and SYDVKM. This CDR3 is CASSLGQVYEQYF. The CDR3 nucleotides are TGTGCCAGCAGTTTGGGACAAGTATACGAGCAGTACTTC.

The chain has TRBV7-2 and TRBJ1-1, with D possibly matching TRBD1 (6 bases). This CDR3 spans 14 amino acids. Deletions cut 3 bases from V and 2 bases from J, with 10 bases between. From germline, CDR1 is SGHTA and CDR2 FQGNSA. The CDR3 reads CASSFGQINTEAFF. As DNA, the CDR3 is TGTGCCAGCAGCTTCGGACAGATTAACACTGAAGCTTTCTTT.

The chain carries TRBV4-1 and TRBJ2-3, with a tentative D call TRBD1 (5 bases). There are 14 residues in the CDR3. Germline V gene data show CDR1 as MGHRA and CDR2 as YSYEKL. Between the trimmed V and J ends, which lost 0 bases and 6 bases, there was a span of 10 bases. CDR3 sequence: CASSQETGGDTQYF. For the CDR3, the DNA is TGCGCCAGCAGCCAAGAAACAGGTGGGGATACGCAGTATTTT.

This chain links TRBV27 with TRBJ1-5, with D possibly matching TRBD1 (6 bases). This CDR3 has 14 amino acids. The V and J ends lost 5 bases and 2 bases respectively, with 10 bases between them. Germline V lookup: CDR1 MNHEY, CDR2 SMNVEV (reference sequence). The CDR3 spells CASSRGAGNQPQHF. In DNA form, the CDR3 reads TGTGCCAGCAGTCGGGGGGCAGGCAATCAGCCCCAGCATTTT.

This clone appeared a single time. This chain links TRBV5-1 with TRBJ2-5; 7 bases are a match to TRBD2. There are 15 residues in the CDR3. The V gene's germline CDR1 is SGHRS and CDR2 YFSETQ. Unmatched junction bases numbered 7, after V lost 0 bases and J lost 5 bases. The CDR3 coding sequence is TGCGCCAGCAGCTTGGTGACGGGAGGAAGGGAGACCCAGTACTTC. Translated, it gives CASSLVTGGRETQYF.

J is TRBJ2-5 and V is TRBV9, with TRBD1 matching 7 bases. CDR1 and CDR2 from the germline V gene are SGDLS and YYNGEE. V was clipped by 5 bases and J by 5 bases; unmatched bases: 15. This CDR3 comprises 16 residues. CDR3 sequence: CASSLGDRQPGETQYF. The DNA of the CDR3 is TGTGCCAGCAGTCTCGGGGACAGACAACCGGGGGAGACCCAGTACTTC.

The CDR3: CASSLARAGGLEVRQYF. Written as DNA, the CDR3 is TGTGCCAGCAGCTTGGCCCGAGCGGGAGGGCTAGAAGTGAGGCAGTACTTC. The rearrangement joins TRBV5-6 to TRBJ2-7, with 10 bases that match TRBD2. The junction had 15 bases not matched to a gene; V was cut back by 0 bases and J by 9 bases. This CDR3 has 17 residues. Germline V CDR1 and CDR2: SGHDT, YYEEEE.